This passage covers 27 T cell receptor beta chains from one sample sequenced in a study of post-analysis software for immune sequencing data. Whole-study findings and limits: Controls showed lower frequencies than patients for roughly five TRBV segments, and TRBV5-6, TRBV5-1 and TRBV20-1 were among these.

Presence of unique molecular identifiers characterized the TCR beta cDNA libraries. TCRdb re-derived calls from the PCR reads in MiXCR, one entry per CDR3 protein. The sample has about half a million distinct CDR3 sequences, 34% seen once. No antigens are known for them. The specimen sequenced was blood. These receptors all stem from a girl younger than 18 with multiple sclerosis.

CDR3 bases: TGTGCTAGTGGTGACACAGATACGCAGTATTTT. This sequence encodes CASGDTDTQYF. This chain links TRBV12-5 with TRBJ2-3, with no clear D. V was cut by 5 bases and J by 2 bases, with 2 bases left in between. CDR3 length: 11 amino acids. Germline loops: CDR1 LGHNT, CDR2 FRNRAP.

The chain has TRBV12-3 or TRBV12-4 and TRBJ2-3; TRBD2 aligns across 8 bases. The V gene end was trimmed by 0 bases and the J gene end by 2 bases; junction bases not matched to a gene: 7. The CDR3 extends over 17 amino acids. CDR3 bases: TGTGCCAGCAGTTTAGCGGCGGGGGGTCCGACCACAGATACGCAGTATTTT. Translated, it gives CASSLAAGGPTTDTQYF.

This clonotype was picked up a small number of times. The chain uses TRBV6-6 and TRBJ2-1; possibly TRBD1 for D (6 bases). Trimming removed 6 bases from V and 0 bases from J, with 9 bases in between. Germline V gives CDR1 MNHNY, CDR2 SVGAGI (reference sequence). The CDR3 length is 14 residues. The CDR3 spells CASSKQGSYNEQFF. The CDR3 region has the DNA TGTGCCAGCAGCAAACAGGGCTCCTACAATGAGCAGTTCTTC.

This clonotype was seen only a few times. The chain employs TRBV3-1 and TRBJ1-5; 7 positions agree with TRBD1. The germline V gene has CDR1 LGHDT and CDR2 YNNKEL (reference sequence). Unmatched junction bases numbered 7, after V lost 1 base and J lost 7 bases. CDR3 size: 15 residues. DNA for the CDR3: TGTGCCAGCAGCCAAGGGACAGGACGGGGCCAGCCCCAGCATTTT. This sequence encodes CASSQGTGRGQPQHF.

V gene TRBV3-1 combines with J gene TRBJ2-1; the D is unclear. Germline CDR1 reads LGHDT; CDR2 reads YNNKEL (reference sequence). The CDR3 is made up of 14 amino acids. V was clipped by 1 base and J by 2 bases, with 6 bases between them. CDR3 in DNA: TGTGCCAGCAGCCAAGGGGTGCCCTACAATGAGCAGTTCTTC. It specifies CASSQGVPYNEQFF.

This clonotype was observed a handful of times. The rearrangement uses TRBV3-1 and TRBJ1-6; the D is unclear. CDR1 and CDR2 from the germline V gene are LGHDT and YNNKEL (reference sequence). The length of the CDR3 is 16 residues. Trimming removed 1 base at V and 8 bases at J, with 15 bases between. CDR3 nucleotide sequence: TGTGCCAGCAGCCAAGTCCGGGCAAGCGGGGATTCACCCCTCCACTTT. This codes for CASSQVRASGDSPLHF.

This clonotype is a singleton in its sample. The chain combines TRBV7-9 with TRBJ2-3, with 7 bases fitting TRBD1. The CDR3 consists of 15 residues. Germline trimming cut 1 base from V and 4 bases from J; bases unmatched to any gene: 5. Germline CDR1 reads SEHNR; CDR2 reads FQNEAQ (reference sequence). This CDR3 reads CASSLGQGMADTQYF. CDR3 coding DNA: TGTGCCAGCAGCTTAGGACAGGGAATGGCAGATACGCAGTATTTT.

This sequence joins TRBV18 and TRBJ2-7; the D gene is possibly TRBD1 (7 bases). The V and J ends lost 6 bases and 0 bases respectively, with 15 bases between them. The CDR3 has 15 residues. Germline V gene sequence: CDR1 KGHSH, CDR2 LQKENI. The CDR3 sequence: CASSEEGAISYEQYF. Written as DNA, the CDR3 is TGTGCCAGCTCTGAGGAGGGGGCCATCTCCTACGAGCAGTACTTC.

This rearrangement joins TRBV24-1 to TRBJ2-3; maybe TRBD2 (6 bases). V lost 4 bases to trimming and J lost 4 bases, with 11 bases between them. The CDR3 is 14 amino acids. Germline V gene data show CDR1 as KGHDR and CDR2 as SFDVKD. The CDR3 coding sequence is TGTGCCACCAGTGACACCGGGACTTCAGATACGCAGTATTTT. Protein sequence: CATSDTGTSDTQYF.

This clonotype was counted a few times. The chain joins TRBV6-5 to TRBJ1-2; D gene uncertain. Germline loops: CDR1 MNHEY, CDR2 SVGAGI. V was trimmed by 6 bases and J by 3 bases, leaving 5 bases between them. The CDR3 runs 11 residues. Here the CDR3 DNA reads TGTGCCAGCAGGAAGGACTATGGCTACACCTTC. Protein sequence: CASRKDYGYTF.

The chain couples TRBV2 to TRBJ2-7; 8 bases are a match to TRBD1. Germline V CDR1 and CDR2: SNHLY, FYNNEI. This CDR3 contains 17 residues. J was trimmed by 0 bases and V by 4 bases; bases with no gene match: 11. For the CDR3, the DNA is TGTGCCAGCAGTGGGCAGGGGGCACTTGCCGACTCCTACGAGCAGTACTTC. As protein: CASSGQGALADSYEQYF.

The J gene is TRBJ2-5, the V gene TRBV7-8, with no clear D. CDR1 and CDR2 from the germline V gene are SGHVS and FQNEAQ. The germline V and J ends were trimmed by 0 bases and 5 bases, with 19 bases remaining between them. CDR3 length equals 17 residues. The CDR3 reads CASSLALIGVGDETQYF. The CDR3 DNA follows: TGTGCCAGCAGCTTAGCGCTAATTGGGGTCGGTGATGAGACCCAGTACTTC.

There are a few counts of this clonotype. V gene TRBV29-1 combines with J gene TRBJ2-3, with D uncertain. The CDR3 has 13 amino acids. Germline loops: CDR1 SQVTM, CDR2 ANQGSEA. V was clipped by 5 bases and J by 0 bases, with 9 bases between them. CDR3 residues: CSVRIISTDTQYF. The CDR3 nucleotides read TGCAGCGTTCGGATCATTAGCACAGATACGCAGTATTTT.

This clonotype was observed once. The genes are TRBV20-1 and TRBJ1-6; D uncertain. Trimming stripped 7 bases from V and 14 bases from J, with 12 bases between. CDR1 DFQATT and CDR2 SNEGSKA come from the germline V gene (reference sequence). The CDR3 consists of 10 residues. The CDR3 DNA reads TGCAGTGTCCGGAGCGTAACCCTCCACTTT. Translation: CSVRSVTLHF.

The chain combines TRBV6-2 or TRBV6-3 with TRBJ2-1; TRBD2 matches at 7 bases. Trimming cost V 7 bases and J 5 bases; bases outside gene matches: 8. The CDR3 runs to 14 residues. Looked up from germline, CDR1 is MNHEY and CDR2 is SVGEGT. CDR3: CASTNPGLNNEQFF. CDR3 bases: TGTGCCAGCACAAACCCGGGACTAAACAATGAGCAGTTCTTC.

V is TRBV21-1 and J is TRBJ2-3. TRBV21-1 is designated a pseudogene. The CDR3 extends over 15 amino acids. CDR3 DNA sequence: TGTGCCAGCAGCAAAGGAGGATTTCGAGCAGATACGCAGTATTTT. This gives the protein CASSKGGFRADTQYF.

The chain couples TRBV5-1 to TRBJ2-1, with 9 bases identical to TRBD1. After removal of 2 bases from V and 3 bases from J, the junction contained 3 bases not matched to a gene. Germline V gene data show CDR1 as SGHRS and CDR2 as YFSETQ. The CDR3 spans 15 residues. The chain's CDR3 is CASSFTGGYYNEQFF. Here the CDR3 DNA reads TGCGCCAGCAGCTTCACAGGGGGCTACTACAATGAGCAGTTCTTC.

The chain has TRBV5-6 and TRBJ2-7, with D possibly being TRBD1 or TRBD2 (5 bases each). Germline CDR1 and CDR2: SGHDT and YYEEEE. The CDR3 runs to 14 residues. V lost 0 bases to trimming and J lost 3 bases, with 10 bases between them. CDR3: CASSLGGDVYEQYF. For the CDR3, the DNA is TGTGCCAGCAGCTTGGGAGGGGATGTCTACGAGCAGTACTTC.

This chain connects TRBV20-1 to TRBJ1-6; TRBD1 is a possible D gene (6 bases). Germline lookup yields CDR1 DFQATT and CDR2 SNEGSKA (reference sequence). The ends were cut back, 6 bases at V and 7 bases at J, with 16 bases in the middle. The CDR3 consists of 14 residues. CDR3 sequence: CSATQGGPNSPLHF. CDR3 DNA sequence: TGCAGTGCCACACAGGGTGGGCCCAATTCACCCCTCCACTTT.

The sample holds a few counts of this clonotype. The chain's CDR3 is CSALEGGVQETQYF. CDR3 sequence (DNA): TGCAGTGCCCTTGAAGGCGGGGTCCAAGAGACCCAGTACTTC. The V and J genes are TRBV20-1 and TRBJ2-5; possibly TRBD2 for D (6 bases). V was pared by 6 bases and J by 1 base, with 15 bases between. The CDR3 runs to 14 residues. Germline V gene data show CDR1 as DFQATT and CDR2 as SNEGSKA (reference sequence).

The genes are TRBV20-1 and TRBJ2-3; possible D gene TRBD2, 5 bases. Trimming removed 2 bases from V and 5 bases from J, with 14 bases in between. Germline assignment: CDR1 DFQATT and CDR2 SNEGSKA (reference sequence). The CDR3 runs 14 residues. The CDR3 DNA is TGCAGTGCTAGAAAACCTAAAGCGGAAGATACGCAGTATTTT. This codes for CSARKPKAEDTQYF.

The V and J genes are TRBV5-1 and TRBJ2-1; the D gene is possibly TRBD1 (6 bases). The V gene's germline CDR1 is SGHRS and CDR2 YFSETQ. V lost 4 bases to trimming and J lost 6 bases, with 17 bases between them. The CDR3 runs to 15 residues. This chain's CDR3 is CASSPTGNVGNEQFF. CDR3 DNA: TGCGCCAGCAGCCCAACAGGGAACGTGGGCAATGAGCAGTTCTTC.

V is TRBV2 and J is TRBJ2-1; 7 bases match TRBD2. The trim removed 4 bases at V and 4 bases at J, leaving 1 base unmatched. The CDR3 runs to 13 residues. Per germline, CDR1 SNHLY and CDR2 FYNNEI. The CDR3 loop is CASSGTRYNEQFF. CDR3 DNA: TGTGCCAGCAGTGGGACTAGGTACAATGAGCAGTTCTTC.

This rearrangement joins TRBV2 to TRBJ2-5; D remains unclear. The CDR3 consists of 13 residues. V lost 1 base, J lost 2 bases, and 5 bases lay in between. Germline CDR1 is SNHLY and CDR2 is FYNNEI. The CDR3 DNA reads TGTGCCAGCAGTGAAGGGTCTCAAGAGACCCAGTACTTC. Protein product: CASSEGSQETQYF. Filled out from reference TRBV2 and TRBJ2-5, the complete variable domain reads EPEVTQTPSHQVTQMGQEVILRCVPISNHLYFYWYRQILGQKVEFLVSFYNNEISEKSEIFDDQFSVERPDGSNFTLKIRSTKLEDSAMYFCASSEGSQETQYFGPGTRLLVL.

The chain employs TRBV7-9 and TRBJ1-4; D not certain. The V and J ends lost 5 bases and 6 bases respectively, with 19 bases between them. This CDR3 contains 16 residues. Germline V gene sequence: CDR1 SEHNR, CDR2 FQNEAQ (reference sequence). The CDR3 DNA is TGTGCCAGCAGCCCCCCGAATACAGACGTGGATGAAAAACTGTTTTTT. Its translation: CASSPPNTDVDEKLFF.

About this clonotype itself: A junction end diverges from the germline sequence, so it may reflect a read error. V usage is TRBV27 and J usage is TRBJ1-2; D unresolved. This CDR3 is 18 amino acids long. Germline CDR1 and CDR2: MNHEY and SMNVEV (reference sequence). The CDR3 nucleotides read TGTGCCAGCAGTTTAAGTGGGCTCGCAGTACTCTATAACGATGGCTACACCTTC. It yields the protein CASSLSGLAVLYNDGYTF.

The chain recombines TRBV5-1 with TRBJ2-5; D could derive from TRBD1 or TRBD2 (5 bases each). Germline-derived CDR1 and CDR2 are SGHRS and YFSETQ. The CDR3 is 14 amino acids. Trimming pared 6 bases from V and 4 bases from J, leaving 16 bases between. This CDR3 is CASTWVGARETQYF. CDR3 nucleotides: TGCGCCAGCACCTGGGTCGGGGCCCGAGAGACCCAGTACTTC.